This T cell receptor beta chain is drawn from a study of CD8 T cells in ankylosing spondylitis. Study conclusions and caveats: Disease-linked clones were CD8+ and relatively rare in peripheral blood. Matched ankylosing spondylitis synovial fluid reportedly contained a significantly enriched population of disease-linked clones. Characteristic of ankylosing spondylitis blood, it appeared, was a TCR beta motif comprising several highly homologous variants. Past research had described some motif variants in reactive arthritis synovial fluid and blood.

Many counts were recorded for this clonotype. Its antigen is currently unknown. CDR3 length: 15 amino acids. Germline CDR1 and CDR2: LGHDT and YNNKEL (reference sequence). The J segment lost 9 bases and the V segment lost 3 bases, leaving 9 bases of the junction unmatched. Construction of TCR beta libraries was performed using quantitative 5'-RACE with molecular barcodes. One entry per CDR3 protein results from TCRdb running MiXCR on the 5' RACE reads. Of 450,000 to 550,000 distinct CDR3 sequences in the sample, approximately 5% are singletons; the top ten hold roughly 3.5%. Specimen: blood, either unsorted or a sorted T cell fraction (not recorded which). The V gene is TRBV3-1, the J gene TRBJ2-7, with 12 bases identical to TRBD2. This TCR was recovered from a male donor with ankylosing spondylitis. Here the CDR3 reads CASSQIGLAGGGQYF. CDR3 nucleotide sequence: TGTGCCAGCAGCCAGATCGGGCTAGCGGGAGGGGGGCAGTACTTC.